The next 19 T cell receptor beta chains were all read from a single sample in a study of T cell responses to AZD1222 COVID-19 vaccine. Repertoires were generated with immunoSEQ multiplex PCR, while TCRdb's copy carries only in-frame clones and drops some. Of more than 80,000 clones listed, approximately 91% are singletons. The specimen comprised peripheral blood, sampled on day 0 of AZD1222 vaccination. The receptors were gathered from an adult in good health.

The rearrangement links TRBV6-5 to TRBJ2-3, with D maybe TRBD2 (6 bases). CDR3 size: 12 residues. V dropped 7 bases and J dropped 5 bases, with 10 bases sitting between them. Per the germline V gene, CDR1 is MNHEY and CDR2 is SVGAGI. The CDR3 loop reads CASKSGEDTQYF. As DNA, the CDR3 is TGTGCCAGCAAGTCGGGGGAAGATACGCAGTATTTT.

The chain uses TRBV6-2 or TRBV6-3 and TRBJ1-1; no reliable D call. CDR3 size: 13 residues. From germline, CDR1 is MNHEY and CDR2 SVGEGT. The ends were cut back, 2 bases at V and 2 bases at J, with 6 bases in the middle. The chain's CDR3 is CASSYRRNTEAFF. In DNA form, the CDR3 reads TGTGCCAGCAGTTACAGGAGAAACACTGAAGCTTTCTTT.

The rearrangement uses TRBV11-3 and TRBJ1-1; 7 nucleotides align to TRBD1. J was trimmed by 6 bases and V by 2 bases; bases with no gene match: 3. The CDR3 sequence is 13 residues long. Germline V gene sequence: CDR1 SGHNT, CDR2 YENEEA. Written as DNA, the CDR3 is TGTGCCAGCAGCTTACGACAGGGATCTGAAGCTTTCTTT. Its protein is CASSLRQGSEAFF.

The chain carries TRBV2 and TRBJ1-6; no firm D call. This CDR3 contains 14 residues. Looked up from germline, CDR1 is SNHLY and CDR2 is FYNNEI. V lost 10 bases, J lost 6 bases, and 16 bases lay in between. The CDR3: CATAAGRFNSPLHF. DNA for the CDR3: TGTGCCACCGCGGCTGGGAGATTTAATTCACCCCTCCACTTT.

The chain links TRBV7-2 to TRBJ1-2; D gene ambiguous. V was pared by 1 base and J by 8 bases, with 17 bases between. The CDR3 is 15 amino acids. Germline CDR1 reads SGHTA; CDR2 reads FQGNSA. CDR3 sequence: CASSLGDPTRAGYTF. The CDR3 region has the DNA TGTGCCAGCAGCTTAGGAGATCCGACGCGGGCGGGCTACACCTTC. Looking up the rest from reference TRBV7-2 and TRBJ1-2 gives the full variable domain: GAGVSQSPSNKVTEKGKDVELRCDPISGHTALYWYRQSLGQGLEFLIYFQGNSAPDKSGLPSDRFSAERTGGSVSTLTIQRTQQEDSAVYLCASSLGDPTRAGYTFGSGTRLTVV.

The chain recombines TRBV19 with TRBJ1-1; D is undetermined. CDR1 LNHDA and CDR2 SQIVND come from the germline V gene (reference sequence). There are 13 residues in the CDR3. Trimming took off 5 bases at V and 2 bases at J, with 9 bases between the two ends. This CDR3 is CASSPSENTEAFF. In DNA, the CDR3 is TGTGCCAGTAGTCCTTCGGAAAACACTGAAGCTTTCTTT.

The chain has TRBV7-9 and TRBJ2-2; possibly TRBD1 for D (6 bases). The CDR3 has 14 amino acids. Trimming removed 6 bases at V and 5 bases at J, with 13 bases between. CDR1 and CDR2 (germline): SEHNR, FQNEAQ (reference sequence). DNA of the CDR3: TGTGCCAGCAGAGAGACCAGGGGTACCGGGGAGCTGTTTTTT. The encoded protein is CASRETRGTGELFF. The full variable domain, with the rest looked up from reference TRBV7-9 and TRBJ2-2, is DTGVSQNPRHKITKRGQNVTFRCDPISEHNRLYWYRQTLGQGPEFLTYFQNEAQLEKSRLLSDRFSAERPKGSFSTLEIQRTEQGDSAMYLCASRETRGTGELFFGEGSRLTVL.

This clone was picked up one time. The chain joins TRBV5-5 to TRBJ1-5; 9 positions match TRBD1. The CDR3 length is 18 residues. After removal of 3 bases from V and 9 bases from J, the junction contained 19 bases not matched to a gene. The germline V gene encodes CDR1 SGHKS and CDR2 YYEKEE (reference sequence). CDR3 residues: CASSSVGQGIGLFRPQHF. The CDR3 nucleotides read TGTGCCAGCAGCTCCGTGGGACAGGGAATTGGGTTATTTAGGCCCCAGCATTTT.

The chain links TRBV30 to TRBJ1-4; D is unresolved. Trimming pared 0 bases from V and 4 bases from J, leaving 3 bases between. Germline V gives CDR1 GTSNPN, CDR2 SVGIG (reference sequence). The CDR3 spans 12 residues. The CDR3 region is CAWSVLNEKLFF. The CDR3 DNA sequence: TGTGCCTGGAGTGTACTTAATGAAAAACTGTTTTTT.

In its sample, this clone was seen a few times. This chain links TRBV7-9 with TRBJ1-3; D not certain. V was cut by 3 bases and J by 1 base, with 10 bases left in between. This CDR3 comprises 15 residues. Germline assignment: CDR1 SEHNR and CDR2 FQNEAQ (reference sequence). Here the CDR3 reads CASSFGTESGNTIYF. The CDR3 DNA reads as TGTGCCAGCAGCTTTGGCACCGAGTCTGGAAACACCATATATTTT. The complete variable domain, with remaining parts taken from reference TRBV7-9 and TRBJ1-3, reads DTGVSQNPRHKITKRGQNVTFRCDPISEHNRLYWYRQTLGQGPEFLTYFQNEAQLEKSRLLSDRFSAERPKGSFSTLEIQRTEQGDSAMYLCASSFGTESGNTIYFGEGSWLTVV.

The CDR3 spells CASSRGLRGYTF. The CDR3 nucleotides read TGTGCCAGCAGCAGGGGGCTGCGTGGCTACACCTTC. The chain is built from TRBV6-5 and TRBJ1-2, with TRBD1 matching over 8 bases. With 6 bases clipped from V and 7 bases from J, the junction kept 4 bases outside the gene matches. Germline V lookup: CDR1 MNHEY, CDR2 SVGAGI. This CDR3 is built from 12 residues.

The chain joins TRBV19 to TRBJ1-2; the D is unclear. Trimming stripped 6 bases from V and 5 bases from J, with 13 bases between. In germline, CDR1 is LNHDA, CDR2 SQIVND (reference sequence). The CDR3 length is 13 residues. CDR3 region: CASRTDGRYGYTF. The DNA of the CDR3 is TGTGCCAGTAGGACGGACGGACGTTATGGCTACACCTTC.

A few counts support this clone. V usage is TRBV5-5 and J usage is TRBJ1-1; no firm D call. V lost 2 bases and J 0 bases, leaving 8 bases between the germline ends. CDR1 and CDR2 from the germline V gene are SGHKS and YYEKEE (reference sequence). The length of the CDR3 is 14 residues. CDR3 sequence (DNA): TGTGCCAGCAGCTTTTTAACGATGAACACTGAAGCTTTCTTT. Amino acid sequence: CASSFLTMNTEAFF. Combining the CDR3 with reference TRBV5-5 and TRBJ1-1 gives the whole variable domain DAGVTQSPTHLIKTRGQQVTLRCSPISGHKSVSWYQQVLGQGPQFIFQYYEKEERGRGNFPDRFSARQFPNYSSELNVNALLLGDSALYLCASSFLTMNTEAFFGQGTRLTVV.

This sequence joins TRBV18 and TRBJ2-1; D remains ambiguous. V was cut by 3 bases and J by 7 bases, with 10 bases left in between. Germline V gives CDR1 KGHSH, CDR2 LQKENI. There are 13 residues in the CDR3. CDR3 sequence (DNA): TGTGCCAGCTCACCTGACATAACAAATGAGCAGTTCTTC. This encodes CASSPDITNEQFF.

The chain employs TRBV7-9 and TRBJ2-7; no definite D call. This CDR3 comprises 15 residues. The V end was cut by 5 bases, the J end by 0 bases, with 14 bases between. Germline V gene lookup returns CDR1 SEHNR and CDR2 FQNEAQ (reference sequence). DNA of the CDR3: TGTGCCAGCAGCGGACCTAGGACGGACTCCTACGAGCAGTACTTC. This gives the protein CASSGPRTDSYEQYF.

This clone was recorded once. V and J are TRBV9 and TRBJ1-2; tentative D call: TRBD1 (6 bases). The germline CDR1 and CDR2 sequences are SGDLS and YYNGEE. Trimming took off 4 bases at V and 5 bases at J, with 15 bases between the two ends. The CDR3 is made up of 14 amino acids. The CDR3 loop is CASSPSTGTYGYTF. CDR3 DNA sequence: TGTGCCAGCAGCCCCTCAACAGGGACGTATGGCTACACCTTC. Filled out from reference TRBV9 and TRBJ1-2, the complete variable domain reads DSGVTQTPKHLITATGQRVTLRCSPRSGDLSVYWYQQSLDQGLQFLIQYYNGEERAKGNILERFSAQQFPDLHSELNLSSLELGDSALYFCASSPSTGTYGYTFGSGTRLTVV.

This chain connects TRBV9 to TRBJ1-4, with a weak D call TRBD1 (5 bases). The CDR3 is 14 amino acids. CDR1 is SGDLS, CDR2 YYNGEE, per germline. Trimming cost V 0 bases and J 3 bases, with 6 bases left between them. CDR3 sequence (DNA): TGTGCCAGCAGCGTAGCAGGGCCTAATGAAAAACTGTTTTTT. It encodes CASSVAGPNEKLFF.

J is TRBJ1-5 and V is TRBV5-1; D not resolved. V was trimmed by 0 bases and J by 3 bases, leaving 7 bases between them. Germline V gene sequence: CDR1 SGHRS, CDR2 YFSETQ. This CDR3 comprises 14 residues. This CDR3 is CASSLEGLNQPQHF. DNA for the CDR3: TGCGCCAGCAGCTTGGAAGGGCTCAATCAGCCCCAGCATTTT. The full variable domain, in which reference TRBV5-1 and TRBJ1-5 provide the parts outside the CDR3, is KAGVTQTPRYLIKTRGQQVTLSCSPISGHRSVSWYQQTPGQGLQFLFEYFSETQRNKGNFPGRFSGRQFSNSRSEMNVSTLELGDSALYLCASSLEGLNQPQHFGDGTRLSIL.

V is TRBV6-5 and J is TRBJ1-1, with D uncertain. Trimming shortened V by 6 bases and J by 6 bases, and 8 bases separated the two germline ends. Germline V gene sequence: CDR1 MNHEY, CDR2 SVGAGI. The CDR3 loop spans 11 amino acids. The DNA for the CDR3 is TGTGCCAGCAGCCTTGGGCCTGAAGCTTTCTTT. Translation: CASSLGPEAFF.